A single sample is the source of the 21 T cell receptor beta chains below, sequenced in a study of shared clonotypes between healthy human individuals. TCRdb keeps only in-frame clones here, not all; method: immunoSEQ multiplex PCR. The table includes 550,000 to 600,000 clones, just over 75% detected once. The sequencing input was PBMCs. The receptors were gathered from a woman in her thirties or forties in good health. Some clones in this sample may be carry-over from other donors' samples.

This chain joins TRBV11-2 and TRBJ2-3, with TRBD2 matching over 9 bases. Trimming at V came to 2 bases and at J to 2 bases, leaving 5 bases not matched to a gene. This CDR3 region has 16 residues. Germline V gives CDR1 SGHAT, CDR2 FQNNGV. DNA of the CDR3: TGTGCCAGCAGCTTATTTAGCGGGGGACTCACAGATACGCAGTATTTT. As protein: CASSLFSGGLTDTQYF.

The chain couples TRBV5-1 to TRBJ2-5; no firm D call. The length of the CDR3 is 17 residues. Germline CDR1 SGHRS, CDR2 YFSETQ. The V end lost 0 bases, the J end lost 1 base, and 16 bases lay between the germline ends. CDR3 residues: CASSLEGRTLSQETQYF. The CDR3 DNA sequence: TGCGCCAGCAGCTTGGAAGGTCGCACATTATCCCAAGAGACCCAGTACTTC.

This chain links TRBV5-4 with TRBJ2-3; the D is unclear. This CDR3 region has 17 residues. Trimming took 2 bases from V and 0 from J, leaving 16 bases between them. The germline CDR1 and CDR2 sequences are SGHNT and YYREEE (reference sequence). This chain's CDR3 is CASSLDFGRPSTDTQYF. The CDR3 region has the DNA TGTGCCAGCAGCTTAGATTTCGGCAGGCCTAGCACAGATACGCAGTATTTT.

The chain joins TRBV28 to TRBJ1-3; no reliable D call. CDR3 length equals 13 residues. Germline CDR1 MDHEN, CDR2 SYDVKM. V dropped 2 bases and J dropped 2 bases, with 4 bases sitting between them. This chain's CDR3 is CASSLRTGNTIYF. CDR3 DNA sequence: TGTGCCAGCAGTTTAAGGACTGGAAACACCATATATTTT.

V gene TRBV29-1 combines with J gene TRBJ2-1; 7 nucleotides agree with TRBD1. CDR1 is SQVTM and CDR2 is ANQGSEA in the germline V gene. The V and J ends lost 1 base and 0 bases, in that order; junction bases with no gene match: 6. This CDR3 is built from 16 residues. The CDR3 nucleotides are TGCAGCGTTGAAGGAGACAGGGCAAACTCCTACAATGAGCAGTTCTTC. It translates to CSVEGDRANSYNEQFF.

The J gene is TRBJ1-3, the V gene TRBV4-2; D is ambiguous. The CDR3 sequence is 16 residues long. Trimming cost V 0 bases and J 0 bases, with 9 bases left between them. In germline, CDR1 is LGHNA, CDR2 YNFKEQ. CDR3 loop: CASSQEGLSSGNTIYF. CDR3 DNA sequence: TGTGCCAGCAGCCAAGAGGGTTTGAGCTCTGGAAACACCATATATTTT.

The rearrangement joins TRBV11-1 to TRBJ1-1; unclear D gene. CDR1 is SGHAT and CDR2 is FQDESV in the germline V gene (reference sequence). V was cut by 1 base and J by 0 bases, with 12 bases left in between. The CDR3 runs to 16 residues. CDR3 residues: CASSLGAGALNTEAFF. DNA for the CDR3: TGTGCCAGCAGCTTAGGGGCAGGAGCTTTGAACACTGAAGCTTTCTTT.

The gene calls are TRBV7-3 and TRBJ2-2; possible D gene TRBD2, 5 bases. This CDR3 contains 15 residues. Germline loops: CDR1 SGHTA, CDR2 FQGTGA. Trimming cost V 5 bases and J 1 base, with 11 bases left between them. CDR3 coding DNA: TGTGCCAGCAGCCCTGCGCGGGTGAACACCGGGGAGCTGTTTTTT. Its translation is CASSPARVNTGELFF.

This clone occurred many times. This rearrangement joins TRBV9 to TRBJ2-2; 8 nucleotides line up with TRBD2. V was clipped by 0 bases and J by 7 bases; unmatched bases: 11. CDR1 SGDLS and CDR2 YYNGEE come from the germline V gene. The CDR3 sequence is 17 residues long. The CDR3 here is CASSVEISGRFGGELFF. The CDR3 DNA sequence: TGTGCCAGCAGCGTAGAAATCAGCGGGAGATTCGGCGGGGAGCTGTTTTTT.

The gene calls are TRBV20-1 and TRBJ2-5; D remains ambiguous. Germline values: CDR1 DFQATT, CDR2 SNEGSKA (reference sequence). This CDR3 comprises 11 residues. V lost 3 bases and J 5 bases, leaving 7 bases between the germline ends. Here the CDR3 DNA reads TGCAGTGCTAGGACGGTGGAGACCCAGTACTTC. Translated: CSARTVETQYF.

This chain joins TRBV7-9 and TRBJ2-7, with TRBD2 matching 14 bases. V lost 5 bases and J lost 3; bases outside the gene matches: 3. Germline assignment: CDR1 SEHNR and CDR2 FQNEAQ (reference sequence). This CDR3 contains 15 residues. CDR3 amino acids: CASSHGTSGSYEQYF. The CDR3 bases are TGTGCCAGCAGCCACGGGACTAGCGGGAGCTACGAGCAGTACTTC.

This chain uses TRBV6-6 with TRBJ1-2, with D possibly matching TRBD1 (6 bases). CDR3 length equals 14 residues. V gave up 2 bases and J gave up 10 bases, with 17 bases separating them. CDR1 is MNHNY, CDR2 SVGAGI, per germline (reference sequence). This CDR3 reads CASSYPGVGPTYTF. Written as DNA, the CDR3 is TGTGCCAGCAGTTACCCAGGGGTTGGGCCTACCTACACCTTC.

The CDR3 DNA reads TGCGCCAGCAGCTTGGATGGCGGGAGGCACAATGAGCAGTTCTTC. Amino acids: CASSLDGGRHNEQFF. This chain uses TRBV5-1 with TRBJ2-1; 8 nucleotides align to TRBD2. CDR1 and CDR2 (germline): SGHRS, YFSETQ. V dropped 0 bases and J dropped 5; count of bases not matched to a gene: 4. This CDR3 region has 15 residues.

This rearrangement joins TRBV6-4 to TRBJ2-5; TRBD2 matches at 7 bases. J lost 1 base, V lost 0 bases, and 14 bases had no gene match. Germline lookup yields CDR1 MRHNA and CDR2 SNTAGT. The CDR3 contains 19 residues. The CDR3 loop is CASSDSLLGTKTSQETQYF. The DNA for the CDR3 is TGTGCCAGCAGTGACTCTCTTCTCGGGACTAAGACATCCCAAGAGACCCAGTACTTC.

This clone was detected a few times. This rearrangement joins TRBV5-4 to TRBJ2-3, with TRBD2 matching 11 bases. Germline values: CDR1 SGHNT, CDR2 YYREEE (reference sequence). This CDR3 comprises 14 residues. J lost 7 bases, V lost 4 bases, and 5 bases had no gene match. For the CDR3, the DNA is TGTGCCAGCAGCCAGACTAGCGGGGATCATACGCAGTATTTT. Encoded protein: CASSQTSGDHTQYF.

The chain couples TRBV2 to TRBJ2-1; 9 bases are shared with TRBD2. The germline V gene has CDR1 SNHLY and CDR2 FYNNEI. V was pared by 4 bases and J by 6 bases, with 13 bases of the junction left unmatched. CDR3 length equals 17 residues. CDR3 sequence (DNA): TGTGCCAGCAGTGGGAGTAGCGGGAGTGTTCCCGCCAATGAGCAGTTCTTC. This translates into CASSGSSGSVPANEQFF.

This chain joins TRBV9 and TRBJ1-3; no clear D gene. The CDR3 covers 14 residues. Trimming shortened V by 2 bases and J by 2 bases, and 8 bases separated the two germline ends. Germline V gene data show CDR1 as SGDLS and CDR2 as YYNGEE. DNA of the CDR3: TGTGCCAGCAGCGTCGGGGTAACTGGAAACACCATATATTTT. Translating gives CASSVGVTGNTIYF.

V usage is TRBV5-8 and J usage is TRBJ1-5, with a tentative D call TRBD1 (5 bases). Germline-derived CDR1 and CDR2 are SGHTS and YDEGEE. The CDR3 loop spans 14 amino acids. Trimming cost V 2 bases and J 11 bases, with 17 bases left between them. The CDR3 reads CASSLLRARRTQHF. The DNA of the CDR3 is TGTGCCAGCAGCTTACTCAGGGCCCGCCGGACCCAGCATTTT.

This clone was seen only a few times. Within the sample, other DNA sequences also encode this same CDR3. The chain uses TRBV18 and TRBJ2-7; no definite D call. Per the germline V gene, CDR1 is KGHSH and CDR2 is LQKENI. The V end was cut by 1 base, the J end by 7 bases, with 8 bases between. The CDR3 has 12 amino acids. CDR3 in amino acids: CASSPRVGEQYF. CDR3 coding DNA: TGTGCCAGCTCACCACGAGTGGGGGAGCAGTACTTC.

The V gene is TRBV6-6, the J gene TRBJ2-3; unclear D gene. CDR1 is MNHNY and CDR2 is SVGAGI in the germline V gene (reference sequence). There are 14 residues in the CDR3. Between the trimmed V and J ends, which lost 0 bases and 3 bases, there was a span of 7 bases. The CDR3 sequence: CASSYSSPTDTQYF. CDR3 coding DNA: TGTGCCAGCAGTTACTCGTCCCCGACAGATACGCAGTATTTT.

The chain uses TRBV5-1 and TRBJ2-1, with 7 bases identical to TRBD1. Germline lookup yields CDR1 SGHRS and CDR2 YFSETQ. CDR3 length: 16 amino acids. V shed 3 bases and J 0 bases; nucleotides not matched to a gene: 6. CDR3 sequence (DNA): TGCGCCAGCAGCTCGGAAGGACAGGTCTCCTACAATGAGCAGTTCTTC. Amino acids: CASSSEGQVSYNEQFF.